The T cell receptor (beta chain) described here comes from a study of cytomegalovirus exposure and HLA in healthy donors. Trimming took off 4 bases at V and 7 bases at J, with 11 bases between the two ends. The germline V gene has CDR1 LNHDA and CDR2 SQIVND (reference sequence). The CDR3 has 13 residues. PCR amplification relied on 60 Vbeta primers (plus 13 Jbeta primers). Assay used: immunoSEQ multiplex PCR; TCRdb lists only in-frame clones, some missing. The table records 150,000 to 200,000 clones, roughly 83% of them present only once. The chain uses TRBV19 and TRBJ2-1; D is unresolved. Input material: PBMCs. The sequence derives from a woman between 45 and 65 years old in good health and CMV-seronegative. CDR3 amino acids: CASSTLLVNEQFF. The CDR3 DNA follows: TGTGCCAGTAGTACCCTGCTAGTGAATGAGCAGTTCTTC. Filled out from reference TRBV19 and TRBJ2-1, the complete variable domain reads DGGITQSPKYLFRKEGQNVTLSCEQNLNHDAMYWYRQDPGQGLRLIYYSQIVNDFQKGDIAEGYSVSREKKESFPLTVTSAQKNPTAFYLCASSTLLVNEQFFGPGTRLTVL.